This T cell receptor (beta chain) was identified in a study of blood T cell repertoires in COVID-19. Trimming took 1 base from V and 4 from J; bases not matched to a gene: 6. CDR1 and CDR2 from the germline V gene are LGHNA and YSLEER. This CDR3 comprises 15 residues. The assay was immunoSEQ multiplex PCR, and TCRdb's table has in-frame clones only and misses some. This table has around 50,000 clones, about 89% appearing once. The chain combines TRBV4-3 with TRBJ1-2, with 7 bases fitting TRBD1. This sequence originates from a man in his sixties or seventies with active COVID-19. The sample consisted of peripheral blood. The CDR3 region has the DNA TGCGCCAGCAGCCAAGGACAGGGCGGCTCCTATGGCTACACCTTC. Its translation is CASSQGQGGSYGYTF.